These 26 T cell receptor beta chains share one sample of origin, sequenced in a study of T cells after yellow fever vaccination. TCRdb re-derived calls from the 5' RACE reads in MiXCR, one entry per CDR3 protein. Of more than 95,000 distinct CDR3 sequences detected, 7.4% appear once; the ten largest clones hold nearly 2.5%. The sample was CD4+ T cells sorted from PBMCs, taken more than 8 days after the first yellow fever vaccination. Receptors originate from a man aged 18 to 30 who received the YFV17D yellow fever vaccine.

This clonotype has at least ten counts. The chain has TRBV4-3 and TRBJ2-1; 8 bases are a match to TRBD1. The length of the CDR3 is 16 residues. The V and J ends lost 1 base and 7 bases, in that order; junction bases with no gene match: 9. Germline CDR1 and CDR2: LGHNA and YSLEER. CDR3 sequence: CASSQAPGQAWNEQFF. The CDR3 DNA follows: TGCGCCAGCAGCCAAGCTCCGGGACAGGCTTGGAATGAGCAGTTCTTC.

This clonotype was observed many times. The chain is built from TRBV28 and TRBJ1-2, with TRBD1 as a possible D gene (5 bases). The ends were cut back, 4 bases at V and 6 bases at J, with 24 bases in the middle. Germline-derived CDR1 and CDR2 are MDHEN and SYDVKM. The CDR3 is 17 residues long. In DNA, the CDR3 is TGTGCCAGCAGTTCCCTCGCGGGGGGAGGATGGACCGATGGCTACACCTTC. Translated, it gives CASSSLAGGGWTDGYTF.

As for this clonotype: A read error is possible here, since a much larger clone lies one base away. The gene calls are TRBV12-3 or TRBV12-4 and TRBJ1-1; tentative D call: TRBD1 (6 bases). The CDR3 consists of 14 residues. CDR3 bases: TGTTCCAGCAGTCTCGCCGACAGGACCCTTGAAGCTTTCTTT. Translation gives CSSSLADRTLEAFF.

This clonotype came up many times. The V call is TRBV6-2 or TRBV6-3, the J call TRBJ2-3; weak D call: TRBD2 (5 bases). This CDR3 region has 15 residues. Trimming removed 6 bases at V and 0 bases at J, with 13 bases between. Germline CDR1 reads MNHEY; CDR2 reads SVGEGT. Here the CDR3 reads CASRWTETSTDTQYF. The CDR3 DNA sequence: TGTGCCAGCAGATGGACTGAGACTAGCACAGATACGCAGTATTTT.

This clonotype was seen repeatedly, ten times or more. The chain has TRBV18 and TRBJ1-6, with D possibly matching TRBD1 (5 bases). Trimming left V 6 bases short and J 9 bases short, with 9 bases between. This CDR3 spans 12 amino acids. Germline loops: CDR1 KGHSH, CDR2 LQKENI. This CDR3 is CASSTGVSPLHF. In nucleotides, the CDR3 is TGTGCCAGCTCGACGGGGGTTTCACCCCTCCACTTT. The variable domain in full, completed from reference TRBV18 and TRBJ1-6, reads NAGVMQNPRHLVRRRGQEARLRCSPMKGHSHVYWYRQLPEEGLKFMVYLQKENIIDESGMPKERFSAEFPKEGPSILRIQQVVRGDSAAYFCASSTGVSPLHFGNGTRLTVT.

The rearrangement joins TRBV7-2 to TRBJ2-3; either TRBD1 or TRBD2 may supply D (5 bases each). The CDR3 consists of 15 residues. With 5 bases removed from V and 3 bases from J, the gap between germline ends came to 15 bases. From germline, CDR1 is SGHTA and CDR2 FQGNSA. CDR3 coding DNA: TGTGCCAGCAGCCGGGACCCCTTAGGTACAGATACGCAGTATTTT. Translated, it gives CASSRDPLGTDTQYF.

This clonotype has at least ten counts. This chain's CDR3 is CASSFSGATGELFF. CDR3 DNA sequence: TGTGCCAGCAGCTTTAGCGGGGCGACCGGGGAGCTGTTTTTT. The chain carries TRBV7-2 and TRBJ2-2; TRBD2 matches 8 bases. CDR1 is SGHTA, CDR2 FQGNSA, per germline. The junction had 2 bases not matched to a gene; V was cut back by 3 bases and J by 5 bases. This CDR3 spans 14 amino acids.

Ten or more counts support this clonotype. As DNA, the CDR3 is TGTGCCAGCACAGGACAGGGGCGGTACACCGGGGAGCTGTTTTTT. Residues: CASTGQGRYTGELFF. The J gene is TRBJ2-2, the V gene TRBV6-1, with 9 bases aligning to TRBD1. Germline-derived CDR1 and CDR2 are MNHNS and SASEGT. The CDR3 length is 15 residues. V was pared by 7 bases and J by 3 bases, with 6 bases of the junction left unmatched.

This clonotype was counted at least ten times. This chain joins TRBV7-2 and TRBJ1-2; perhaps TRBD1 as D (5 bases). The germline V and J ends were trimmed by 2 bases and 8 bases, with 12 bases remaining between them. CDR3 length equals 13 residues. Germline CDR1 SGHTA, CDR2 FQGNSA. The CDR3 bases are TGTGCCAGCAGCTTAAACGGGGCGCGAGGCTACACCTTC. It encodes CASSLNGARGYTF.

Remarks on this clonotype: This clone may be a read error of a much larger clone one base away. This chain's CDR3 is CASSLDHAGGLETQYF. CDR3 sequence (DNA): TGTGCCAGCAGCTTAGACCATGCGGGGGGGCTGGAGACCCAGTACTTC. This chain links TRBV7-2 with TRBJ2-5; TRBD2 matches 9 bases. In germline, CDR1 is SGHTA, CDR2 FQGNSA. Trimming at V came to 1 base and at J to 5 bases, leaving 8 bases not matched to a gene. This CDR3 has 16 residues. Supplemented by reference TRBV7-2 and TRBJ2-5, the full variable domain reads GAGVSQSPSNKVTEKGKDVELRCDPISGHTALYWYRQSLGQGLEFLIYFQGNSAPDKSGLPSDRFSAERTGGSVSTLTIQRTQQEDSAVYLCASSLDHAGGLETQYFGPGTRLLVL.

A word on this clonotype: This may arise from a read error, as a much more abundant clone is one base away. In DNA, the CDR3 is TGCGCCAGCAGCTTGGGGGCGGGGTGGACAGATACGCAGTATTTT. It translates to CASSLGAGWTDTQYF. V usage is TRBV5-1 and J usage is TRBJ2-3; weak D call: TRBD2 (6 bases). From germline, CDR1 is SGHRS and CDR2 YFSETQ. Trimming removed 0 bases from V and 3 bases from J, with 11 bases in between. The CDR3 covers 15 residues.

There are many counts of this clonotype. The genes are TRBV4-1 and TRBJ1-1; TRBD1 is a possible D gene (6 bases). Germline V gives CDR1 MGHRA, CDR2 YSYEKL. The CDR3 length is 13 residues. The V end was cut by 5 bases, the J end by 7 bases, with 14 bases between. CDR3 in DNA: TGCGCCAGCAGCAAGAGACAGGAGTATGAAGCTTTCTTT. Protein sequence: CASSKRQEYEAFF.

Ten or more counts support this clonotype. CDR3 sequence reads: CSARDMAGRQPQHF. CDR3 DNA sequence: TGCAGTGCTAGAGATATGGCAGGGCGACAGCCCCAGCATTTT. The chain has TRBV20-1 and TRBJ1-5; D perhaps matches TRBD1 (5 bases). This CDR3 is built from 14 residues. V lost 0 bases and J lost 7, with 13 bases in between. CDR1 and CDR2 (germline): DFQATT, SNEGSKA (reference sequence).

This clonotype has ten or more counts. The V and J genes are TRBV5-1 and TRBJ1-2; a weak D match, TRBD1 (5 bases). Trimming shortened V by 0 bases and J by 4 bases, and 13 bases separated the two germline ends. Germline CDR1 and CDR2: SGHRS and YFSETQ. The CDR3 length is 15 residues. The CDR3 coding sequence is TGCGCCAGCAGCTTGGGGCAGGGACTCCTCTATGGCTACACCTTC. Protein sequence: CASSLGQGLLYGYTF.

The chain links TRBV10-3 to TRBJ1-2; possibly TRBD1 for D (5 bases). Per germline, CDR1 ENHRY and CDR2 SYGVKD. This CDR3 is 12 amino acids long. V gave up 4 bases and J gave up 7 bases, with 10 bases separating them. In DNA, the CDR3 is TGTGCCATCAGTGTGGGGGGACTTGGCTACACCTTC. It codes for CAISVGGLGYTF.

The V and J genes are TRBV3-1 and TRBJ1-5; weak D call: TRBD1 (5 bases). CDR3 size: 13 residues. Germline assignment: CDR1 LGHDT and CDR2 YNNKEL (reference sequence). The V end was cut by 1 base, the J end by 7 bases, with 8 bases between. Here the CDR3 DNA reads TGTGCCAGCAGCCAAGGGGGGGAGCAGCCCCAGCATTTT. This encodes CASSQGGEQPQHF.

In this sample, this clonotype turned up many times. The chain carries TRBV3-1 and TRBJ2-3; D gene ambiguous. The CDR3 covers 14 residues. Germline V CDR1 and CDR2: LGHDT, YNNKEL (reference sequence). Trimming left V 3 bases short and J 0 bases short, with 7 bases between. For the CDR3, the DNA is TGTGCCAGCAGCCATCTCGGTAGCACAGATACGCAGTATTTT. Translated: CASSHLGSTDTQYF.

This clonotype was seen just once. A much larger clone lies a single base off, so this may be a read error. The genes are TRBV6-2 or TRBV6-3 and TRBJ2-1, with 13 nucleotides matching TRBD2. Trimming took 2 bases from V and 7 from J; bases not matched to a gene: 2. The germline V gene has CDR1 MNHEY and CDR2 SVGEGT. This CDR3 region has 15 residues. CDR3 loop: CASSYGLAGVNEQFF. The CDR3 nucleotides read TGTGCCAGCAGTTACGGACTAGCGGGGGTGAATGAGCAGTTCTTC.

This clonotype was detected many times. This chain links TRBV9 with TRBJ2-3, with a tentative D call TRBD2 (5 bases). Germline CDR1 reads SGDLS; CDR2 reads YYNGEE. Trimming stripped 1 base from V and 3 bases from J, with 6 bases between. The CDR3 sequence is 13 residues long. The CDR3 region is CASSVTSTDTQYF. Here the CDR3 DNA reads TGTGCCAGCAGCGTAACTAGTACAGATACGCAGTATTTT.

This clonotype was seen ten or more times. The chain joins TRBV12-5 to TRBJ2-2; the D call may be TRBD1 or TRBD2 (5 bases each). V lost 5 bases to trimming and J lost 5 bases, with 12 bases between them. CDR1 and CDR2 from the germline V gene are LGHNT and FRNRAP. This CDR3 region has 14 residues. The CDR3 loop is CASGPGAMTGELFF. CDR3 DNA sequence: TGTGCTAGTGGTCCCGGGGCTATGACCGGGGAGCTGTTTTTT.

This clonotype was picked up many times. The gene calls are TRBV24-1 and TRBJ2-1; the D is unclear. The CDR3 covers 15 residues. Germline assignment: CDR1 KGHDR and CDR2 SFDVKD. Trimming removed 2 bases at V and 5 bases at J, with 12 bases between. The CDR3 region is CATSDSAHLHNEQFF. Here the CDR3 DNA reads TGTGCCACCAGTGATTCGGCCCACCTTCACAATGAGCAGTTCTTC.

Ten or more counts support this clonotype. The chain carries TRBV9 and TRBJ2-1, with D tentatively TRBD1 or TRBD2 (6 bases each). The CDR3 contains 14 residues. Per the germline V gene, CDR1 is SGDLS and CDR2 is YYNGEE. V was trimmed by 0 bases and J by 5 bases, leaving 9 bases between them. CDR3 sequence: CASSVGGANNEQFF. CDR3 nucleotides: TGTGCCAGCAGCGTAGGGGGGGCTAACAATGAGCAGTTCTTC.

This clonotype was counted many times. The chain links TRBV11-1 to TRBJ2-1; a possible D gene is TRBD1 (5 bases). The CDR3 runs to 15 residues. Germline V gene data show CDR1 as SGHAT and CDR2 as FQDESV (reference sequence). Trimming removed 7 bases at V and 9 bases at J, with 22 bases between. The DNA for the CDR3 is TGTGCCAGCACCTCAGACAGAAATAGAAGGGGTGAGCAGTTCTTC. Protein product: CASTSDRNRRGEQFF.

The J gene is TRBJ2-1, the V gene TRBV6-2 or TRBV6-3; TRBD1 agrees at 9 bases. The J segment lost 0 bases and the V segment lost 6 bases, leaving 9 bases of the junction unmatched. The CDR3 consists of 17 residues. Germline CDR1 is MNHEY and CDR2 is SVGEGT. The CDR3 reads CASRPGQGTPSYNEQFF. CDR3 in DNA: TGTGCCAGCAGGCCTGGACAGGGGACTCCCTCCTACAATGAGCAGTTCTTC.

At least ten counts were recorded for this clonotype. CDR3 sequence reads: CSADYGGAAADTQYF. CDR3 in DNA: TGCAGTGCCGACTACGGGGGGGCCGCAGCAGATACGCAGTATTTT. This sequence joins TRBV20-1 and TRBJ2-3; 8 bases match TRBD2. This CDR3 comprises 15 residues. Germline CDR1 and CDR2: DFQATT and SNEGSKA (reference sequence). Losses at the gene ends were 6 bases for V and 4 bases for J; bases not matched to a gene: 12.

There are many counts of this clonotype. The chain combines TRBV12-3 or TRBV12-4 with TRBJ2-1; D perhaps matches TRBD1 (5 bases). The CDR3 sequence is 14 residues long. Trimming took 3 bases from V and 9 from J, leaving 15 bases between them. In DNA form, the CDR3 reads TGTGCCAGCAGTTTCTCAACAGGAACCGGTGAGCAGTTCTTC. As protein: CASSFSTGTGEQFF.